A single T cell receptor beta chain is shown here with its context. The source of the sample is a study of shared clonotypes between healthy human individuals. Study-level information: Every donor yielded three CD4 naive, three CD4 memory, two CD8 naive and one CD8 memory plate.

Every donor was a Caucasian adult from Nashville, Tennessee. In the CD4+ fraction, cells were divided into CD45RA+ naive and CD45RA-negative memory subsets. Execution of the assay was at deep level. Profiled with immunoSEQ multiplex PCR; TCRdb holds only in-frame clones, not every one. The sample shows roughly 2.2 million clones, under 95% of them seen only once. Per the germline V gene, CDR1 is MDHEN and CDR2 is SYDVKM. Trimming removed 7 bases at V and 5 bases at J, with 18 bases between. This CDR3 region has 15 residues. This receptor was identified in a man younger than 35 in good health. Some clones in this sample may be carry-over from other donors' samples. Sample: naive CD4+ T cells from PBMCs. Subset noted: CD45RA+ positively selected. This chain joins TRBV28 and TRBJ2-1, with a tentative D call TRBD2 (6 bases). Written as DNA, the CDR3 is TGTGCCAGCATGTCTAGCGACGGTTGGAACAATGAGCAGTTCTTC. It codes for CASMSSDGWNNEQFF.